This passage covers 3 T cell receptor beta chains from one sample sequenced in a study of cytomegalovirus exposure and HLA in healthy donors (dated by TCRdb to about 2017). The method was the immunoSEQ multiplex PCR assay. What TCRdb holds here is the immuneACCESS table cut down to in-frame rearrangements. Part of the clones is not present; checked against another copy, under half of the missing clones reflect an unresolved V gene, and the others are unexplained. Here the sample has a few hundred thousand clones; about 90% occur a single time. The ten largest clonotypes hold under 0.4% of the sample. Sequencing was done on a sample of PBMCs. The receptors come from a woman in her late teens or twenties in good health and CMV-seronegative.

As DNA, the CDR3 is TGTGCCAGCAGCGCCAAGGGAGCCCTGAACACTGAAGCTTTCTTT. Its translation is CASSAKGALNTEAFF. The chain couples TRBV11-2 to TRBJ1-1; no firm D call. CDR3 length: 15 amino acids. Deletions cut 5 bases from V and 0 bases from J, with 13 bases between. The V gene's germline CDR1 is SGHAT and CDR2 FQNNGV.

The V call is TRBV5-1, the J call TRBJ1-5, with 9 bases aligning to TRBD1. The trim removed 4 bases at V and 6 bases at J, leaving 8 bases unmatched. The length of the CDR3 is 15 residues. Looked up from germline, CDR1 is SGHRS and CDR2 is YFSETQ. The CDR3 loop reads CASSPGTGPSQPQHF. In nucleotides, the CDR3 is TGCGCCAGCAGCCCCGGGACAGGGCCAAGTCAGCCCCAGCATTTT.

In this sample, this clone turned up once. V is TRBV7-9 and J is TRBJ1-1; 9 positions match TRBD1. After removal of 4 bases from V and 5 bases from J, the junction contained 5 bases not matched to a gene. CDR1 and CDR2 from the germline V gene are SEHNR and FQNEAQ (reference sequence). This CDR3 has 14 amino acids. The chain's CDR3 is CASSYRGPETEAFF. In DNA form, the CDR3 reads TGTGCCAGCAGCTACAGGGGGCCGGAAACTGAAGCTTTCTTT. The full variable domain, rest sourced from reference TRBV7-9 and TRBJ1-1, is DTGVSQNPRHKITKRGQNVTFRCDPISEHNRLYWYRQTLGQGPEFLTYFQNEAQLEKSRLLSDRFSAERPKGSFSTLEIQRTEQGDSAMYLCASSYRGPETEAFFGQGTRLTVV.